The rows below give T cell receptor beta chains drawn from one sample of a study of blood T cells in healthy people across ages. TCRdb called the 5' RACE reads again in MiXCR, with one record for every CDR3 protein. This repertoire shows about 1.5 million distinct CDR3 sequences, 40% to 50% found once; its top ten account for 7.9%. Input material: blood. These receptors all come from a young woman in good health. Both conserved end residues are part of each CDR3.

cdr3_length: 13; v_call: TRBV6-1; j_call: TRBJ1-2; cdr3_aa: CASTDGSLYGYTF
cdr3_length: 14; v_call: TRBV6-1; j_call: TRBJ1-2; cdr3_aa: CASNGYGTNYGYAF
cdr3_length: 15; v_call: TRBV7-9; j_call: TRBJ1-2; cdr3_aa: CASSPGAGASYGYTF
cdr3_length: 14; v_call: TRBV7-2; j_call: TRBJ2-5; cdr3_aa: CASSFWTGRETQYF
cdr3_length: 14; v_call: TRBV6-5; j_call: TRBJ1-4; cdr3_aa: CASSTGSTNEKLFF
cdr3_length: 12; v_call: TRBV20-1; j_call: TRBJ2-7; cdr3_aa: CSAGKGAYEQYF
cdr3_length: 18; v_call: TRBV12-3/TRBV12-4; j_call: TRBJ1-2; cdr3_aa: CASRDPGRDYVGSYGYTF
cdr3_length: 17; v_call: TRBV24-1; j_call: TRBJ2-3; cdr3_aa: CATSDSGLPPSRDTQYF
cdr3_length: 15; v_call: TRBV5-1; j_call: TRBJ2-1; cdr3_aa: CASSSSVGGSDEQFF
cdr3_length: 16; v_call: TRBV10-2; j_call: TRBJ2-3; cdr3_aa: CASSESTTLRTDTQYF
cdr3_length: 16; v_call: TRBV20-1; j_call: TRBJ2-3; cdr3_aa: CSARDPMTRGADTQYF
cdr3_length: 12; v_call: TRBV20-1; j_call: TRBJ2-3; cdr3_aa: CSARAVTDTQYF
cdr3_length: 13; v_call: TRBV11-2; j_call: TRBJ1-2; cdr3_aa: CASSLGYNYGHTF
cdr3_length: 14; v_call: TRBV24-1; j_call: TRBJ2-7; cdr3_aa: CATSDQAGAHEQYF
cdr3_length: 15; v_call: TRBV20-1; j_call: TRBJ1-1; cdr3_aa: CSARDAAGGDTEAFF
cdr3_length: 13; v_call: TRBV25-1; j_call: TRBJ2-1; cdr3_aa: CASSVLSGAGQFF
cdr3_length: 16; v_call: TRBV11-2; j_call: TRBJ2-5; cdr3_aa: CASSLMVAGGGETQYF
cdr3_length: 17; v_call: TRBV7-8; j_call: TRBJ1-3; cdr3_aa: CASSLDESTRSGNTIYF
cdr3_length: 16; v_call: TRBV7-7; j_call: TRBJ2-5; cdr3_aa: CASSAGRGLAGNEQYF
cdr3_length: 17; v_call: TRBV7-2; j_call: TRBJ2-1; cdr3_aa: CASSLGRGSSSYNEQFF
cdr3_length: 16; v_call: TRBV5-1; j_call: TRBJ2-2; cdr3_aa: CASSLARIRATGELFF
cdr3_length: 14; v_call: TRBV15; j_call: TRBJ1-1; cdr3_aa: CATSRAADNTEAFF
cdr3_length: 13; v_call: TRBV10-3; j_call: TRBJ1-2; cdr3_aa: CAISEDRNYGYTF
cdr3_length: 15; v_call: TRBV6-5; j_call: TRBJ1-2; cdr3_aa: CANSYGNTNPGGYTF